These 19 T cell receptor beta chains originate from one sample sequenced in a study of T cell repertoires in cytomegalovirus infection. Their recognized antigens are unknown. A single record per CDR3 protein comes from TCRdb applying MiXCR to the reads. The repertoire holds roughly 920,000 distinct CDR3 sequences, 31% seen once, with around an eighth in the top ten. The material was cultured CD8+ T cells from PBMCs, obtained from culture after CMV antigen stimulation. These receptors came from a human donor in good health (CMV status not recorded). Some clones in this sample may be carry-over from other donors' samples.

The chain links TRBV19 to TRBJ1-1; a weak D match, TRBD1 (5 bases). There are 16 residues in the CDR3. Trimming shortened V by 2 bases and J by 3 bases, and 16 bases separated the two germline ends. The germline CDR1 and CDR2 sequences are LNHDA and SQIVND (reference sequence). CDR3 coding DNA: TGTGCCAGTAGTATAAGGCGGGGCCAGGCTCACACTGAAGCTTTCTTT. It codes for CASSIRRGQAHTEAFF.

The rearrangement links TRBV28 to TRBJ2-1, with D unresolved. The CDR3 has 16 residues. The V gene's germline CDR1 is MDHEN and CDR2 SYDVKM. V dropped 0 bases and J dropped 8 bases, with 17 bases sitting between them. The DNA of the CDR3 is TGTGCCAGCAGTTTATGGGGCAGTCAGGCTGGGGATGAGCAGTTCTTC. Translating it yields CASSLWGSQAGDEQFF.

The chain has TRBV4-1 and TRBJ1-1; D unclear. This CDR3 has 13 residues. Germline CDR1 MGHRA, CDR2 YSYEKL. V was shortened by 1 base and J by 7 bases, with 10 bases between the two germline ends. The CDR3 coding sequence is TGCGCCAGCAGCCAAGCCGGGGTGGTTGAAGCTTTCTTT. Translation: CASSQAGVVEAFF.

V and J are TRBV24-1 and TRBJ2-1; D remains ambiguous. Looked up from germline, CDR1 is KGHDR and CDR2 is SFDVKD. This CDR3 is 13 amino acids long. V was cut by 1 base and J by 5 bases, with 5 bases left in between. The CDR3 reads CATSDLSDNEQFF. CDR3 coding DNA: TGTGCCACCAGTGATTTATCCGACAATGAGCAGTTCTTC.

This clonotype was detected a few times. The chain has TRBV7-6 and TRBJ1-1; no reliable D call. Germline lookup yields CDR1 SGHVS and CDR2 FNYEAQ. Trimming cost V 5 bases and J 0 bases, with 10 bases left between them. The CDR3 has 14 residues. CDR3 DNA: TGTGCCAGCAGCGTCGACAACATGAACACTGAAGCTTTCTTT. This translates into CASSVDNMNTEAFF.

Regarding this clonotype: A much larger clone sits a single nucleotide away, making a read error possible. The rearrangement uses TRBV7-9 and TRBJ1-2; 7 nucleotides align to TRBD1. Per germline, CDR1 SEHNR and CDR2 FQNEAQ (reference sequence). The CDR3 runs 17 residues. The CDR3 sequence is CASGFYKGAQANYGYTF. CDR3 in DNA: TGTGCCAGCGGCTTTTACAAGGGGGCGCAGGCTAACTATGGCTACACCTTC.

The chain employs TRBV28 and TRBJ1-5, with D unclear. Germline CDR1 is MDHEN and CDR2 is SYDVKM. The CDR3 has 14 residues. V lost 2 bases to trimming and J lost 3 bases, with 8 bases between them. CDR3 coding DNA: TGTGCCAGCAGTTTAGAACAGATCAATCAGCCCCAGCATTTT. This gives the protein CASSLEQINQPQHF.

The CDR3 region has the DNA TGTGCCAGCAGCTTCCCGACTAGTGATAGCACAGATACGCAGTATTTT. This translates into CASSFPTSDSTDTQYF. The genes are TRBV13 and TRBJ2-3, with D maybe TRBD2 (6 bases). From germline, CDR1 is PRHDT and CDR2 FYEKMQ (reference sequence). Trimming pared 3 bases from V and 0 bases from J, leaving 13 bases between. CDR3 size: 16 residues.

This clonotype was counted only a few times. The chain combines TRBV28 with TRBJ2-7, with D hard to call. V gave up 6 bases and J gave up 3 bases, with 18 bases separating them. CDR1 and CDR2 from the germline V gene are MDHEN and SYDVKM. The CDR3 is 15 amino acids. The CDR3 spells CASSPQRQPYYEQYV. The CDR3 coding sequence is TGTGCCAGCAGCCCTCAAAGGCAGCCATACTACGAGCAGTACGTC.

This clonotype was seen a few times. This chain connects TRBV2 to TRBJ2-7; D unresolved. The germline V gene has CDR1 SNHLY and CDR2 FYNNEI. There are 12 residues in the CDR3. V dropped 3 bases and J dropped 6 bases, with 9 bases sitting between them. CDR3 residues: CASSDQRIEQYF. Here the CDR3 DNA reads TGTGCCAGCAGTGACCAGCGAATCGAGCAGTACTTC.

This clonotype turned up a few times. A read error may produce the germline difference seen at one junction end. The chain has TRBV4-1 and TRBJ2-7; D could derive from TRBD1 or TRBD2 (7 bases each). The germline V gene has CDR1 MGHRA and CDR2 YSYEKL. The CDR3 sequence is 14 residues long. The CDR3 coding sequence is TGCGCCAGCAGTCCCTCGGGACAGCGGGACGACCAGTACTTC. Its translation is CASSPSGQRDDQYF.

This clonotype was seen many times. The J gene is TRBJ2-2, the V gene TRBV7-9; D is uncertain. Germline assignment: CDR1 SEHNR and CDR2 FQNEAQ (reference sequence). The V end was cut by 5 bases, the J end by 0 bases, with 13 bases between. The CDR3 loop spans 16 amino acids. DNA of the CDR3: TGTGCCAGCAGCCCAGTTTACAGCGCGAACACCGGGGAGCTGTTTTTT. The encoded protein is CASSPVYSANTGELFF.

CDR3 nucleotide sequence: TGTGCCAGCAGCTTTTCCCTAGCGGGGGGAGATGAGCAGTTCTTC. It specifies CASSFSLAGGDEQFF. The genes are TRBV5-6 and TRBJ2-1; 11 bases align to TRBD2. CDR3 size: 15 residues. The trim removed 2 bases at V and 8 bases at J, leaving 6 bases unmatched. Germline CDR1 reads SGHDT; CDR2 reads YYEEEE. The whole variable domain, remainder taken from reference TRBV5-6 and TRBJ2-1, is DAGVTQSPTHLIKTRGQQVTLRCSPKSGHDTVSWYQQALGQGPQFIFQYYEEEERQRGNFPDRFSGHQFPNYSSELNVNALLLGDSALYLCASSFSLAGGDEQFFGPGTRLTVL.

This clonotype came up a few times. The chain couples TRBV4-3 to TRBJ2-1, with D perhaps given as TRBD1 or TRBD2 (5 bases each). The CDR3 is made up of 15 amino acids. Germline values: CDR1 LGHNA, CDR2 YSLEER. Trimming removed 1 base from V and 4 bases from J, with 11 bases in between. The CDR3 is CASSQGPGAYNEQFF. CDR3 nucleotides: TGCGCCAGCAGCCAAGGCCCCGGGGCTTACAATGAGCAGTTCTTC.

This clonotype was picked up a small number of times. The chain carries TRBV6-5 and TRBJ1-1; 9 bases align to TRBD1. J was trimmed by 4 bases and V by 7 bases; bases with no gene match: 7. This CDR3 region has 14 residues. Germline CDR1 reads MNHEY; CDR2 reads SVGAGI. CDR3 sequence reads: CASTIGQGSTEAFF. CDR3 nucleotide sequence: TGTGCCAGCACGATCGGACAGGGGAGCACTGAAGCTTTCTTT.

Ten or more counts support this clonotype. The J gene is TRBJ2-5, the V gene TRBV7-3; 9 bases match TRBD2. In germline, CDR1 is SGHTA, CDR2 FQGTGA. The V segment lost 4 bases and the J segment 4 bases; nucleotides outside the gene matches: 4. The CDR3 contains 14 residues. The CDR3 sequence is CASSSAGGLETQYF. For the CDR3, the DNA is TGTGCCAGCAGCTCTGCGGGGGGGCTAGAGACCCAGTACTTC. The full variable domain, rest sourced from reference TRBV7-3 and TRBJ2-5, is GAGVSQTPSNKVTEKGKYVELRCDPISGHTALYWYRQSLGQGPEFLIYFQGTGAADDSGLPNDRFFAVRPEGSVSTLKIQRTERGDSAVYLCASSSAGGLETQYFGPGTRLLVL.

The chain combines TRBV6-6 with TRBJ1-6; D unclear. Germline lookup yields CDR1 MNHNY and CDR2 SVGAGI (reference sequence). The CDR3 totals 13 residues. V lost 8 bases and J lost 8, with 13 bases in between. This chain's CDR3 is CASSVPMDSPLHF. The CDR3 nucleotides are TGTGCCAGCTCAGTCCCTATGGATTCACCCCTCCACTTT.

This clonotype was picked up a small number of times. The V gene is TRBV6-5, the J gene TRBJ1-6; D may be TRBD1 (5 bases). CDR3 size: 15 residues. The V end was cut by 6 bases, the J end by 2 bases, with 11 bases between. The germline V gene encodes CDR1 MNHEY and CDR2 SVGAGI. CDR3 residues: CASRPGRPYNSPLHF. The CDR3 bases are TGTGCCAGCAGACCGGGACGGCCCTATAATTCACCCCTCCACTTT.

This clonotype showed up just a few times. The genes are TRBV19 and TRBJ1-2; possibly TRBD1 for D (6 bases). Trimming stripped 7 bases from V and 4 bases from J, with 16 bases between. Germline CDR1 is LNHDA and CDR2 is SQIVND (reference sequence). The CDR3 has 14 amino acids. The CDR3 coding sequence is TGTGCCAGTACGGGGGGGCAGGACCTCTATGGCTACACCTTC. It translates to CASTGGQDLYGYTF.